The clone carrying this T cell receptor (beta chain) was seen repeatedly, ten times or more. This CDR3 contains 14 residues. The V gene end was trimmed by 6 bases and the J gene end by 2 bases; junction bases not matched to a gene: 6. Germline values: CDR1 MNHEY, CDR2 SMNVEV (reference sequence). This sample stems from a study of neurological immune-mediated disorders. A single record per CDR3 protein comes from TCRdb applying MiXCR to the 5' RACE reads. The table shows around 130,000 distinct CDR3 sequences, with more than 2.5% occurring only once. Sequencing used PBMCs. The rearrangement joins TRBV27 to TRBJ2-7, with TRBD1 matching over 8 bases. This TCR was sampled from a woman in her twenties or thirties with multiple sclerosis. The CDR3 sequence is CASSRDRSAYEQYF. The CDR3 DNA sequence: TGTGCCAGCAGCAGGGACAGGTCTGCCTACGAGCAGTACTTC.